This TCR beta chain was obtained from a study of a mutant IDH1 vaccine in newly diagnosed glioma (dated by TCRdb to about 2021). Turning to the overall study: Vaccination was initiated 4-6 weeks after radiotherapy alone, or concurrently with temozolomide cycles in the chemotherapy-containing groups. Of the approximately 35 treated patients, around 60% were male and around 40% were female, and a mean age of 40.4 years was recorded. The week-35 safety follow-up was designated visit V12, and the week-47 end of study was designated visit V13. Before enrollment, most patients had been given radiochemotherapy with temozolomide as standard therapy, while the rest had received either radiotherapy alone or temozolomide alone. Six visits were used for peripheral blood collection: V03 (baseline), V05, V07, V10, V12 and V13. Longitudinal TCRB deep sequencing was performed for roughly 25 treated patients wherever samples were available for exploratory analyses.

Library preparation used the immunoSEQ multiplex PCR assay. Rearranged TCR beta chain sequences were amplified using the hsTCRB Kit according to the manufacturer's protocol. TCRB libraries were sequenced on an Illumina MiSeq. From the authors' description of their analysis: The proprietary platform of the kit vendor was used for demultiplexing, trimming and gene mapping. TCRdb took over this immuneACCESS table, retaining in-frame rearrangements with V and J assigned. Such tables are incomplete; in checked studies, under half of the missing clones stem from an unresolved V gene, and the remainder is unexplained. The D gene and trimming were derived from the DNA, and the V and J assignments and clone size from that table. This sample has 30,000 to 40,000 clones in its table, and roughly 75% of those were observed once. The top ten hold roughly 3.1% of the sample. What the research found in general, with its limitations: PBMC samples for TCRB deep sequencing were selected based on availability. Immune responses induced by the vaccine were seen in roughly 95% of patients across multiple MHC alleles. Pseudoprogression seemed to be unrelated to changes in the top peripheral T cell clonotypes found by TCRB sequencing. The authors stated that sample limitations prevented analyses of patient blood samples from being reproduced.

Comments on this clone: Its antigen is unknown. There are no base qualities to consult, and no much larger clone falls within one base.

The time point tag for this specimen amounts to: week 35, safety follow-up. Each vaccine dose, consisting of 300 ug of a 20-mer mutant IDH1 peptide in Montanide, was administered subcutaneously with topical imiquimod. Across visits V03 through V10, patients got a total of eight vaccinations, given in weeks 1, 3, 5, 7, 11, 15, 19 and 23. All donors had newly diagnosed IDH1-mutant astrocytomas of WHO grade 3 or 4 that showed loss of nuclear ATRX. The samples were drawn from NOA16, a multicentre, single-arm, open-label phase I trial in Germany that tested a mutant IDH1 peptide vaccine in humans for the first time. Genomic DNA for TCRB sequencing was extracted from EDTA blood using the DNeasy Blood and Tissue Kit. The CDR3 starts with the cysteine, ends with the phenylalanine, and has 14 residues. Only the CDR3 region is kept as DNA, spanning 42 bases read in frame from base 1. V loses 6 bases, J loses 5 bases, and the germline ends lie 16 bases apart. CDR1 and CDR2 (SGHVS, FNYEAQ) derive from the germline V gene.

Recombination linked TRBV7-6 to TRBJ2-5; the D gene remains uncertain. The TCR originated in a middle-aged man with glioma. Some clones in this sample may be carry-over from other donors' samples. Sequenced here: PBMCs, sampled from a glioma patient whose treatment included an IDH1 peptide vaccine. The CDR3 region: CASSPSTSEETQYF. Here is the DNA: TGTGCCAGCAGTCCCAGTACGTCAGAGGAGACCCAGTACTTC.